This TCR beta chain was sequenced for a study of shared T cell receptors in the human thymus. V trimming: 6 bases; J trimming: 4 bases; junction bases outside the gene matches: 6. The CDR3 extends over 14 amino acids. Germline loops: CDR1 LGHNT, CDR2 FRNRAP. Clones were read by immunoSEQ multiplex PCR, and TCRdb kept only the in-frame ones, dropping some. This table has about 660,000 clones, around 89% appearing once. The same sample was also used in a study of human thymus T cells. That report notes: Having corrective surgery for congenital heart defects, healthy Finnish infants were the ones who donated. Thymus specimens were resections from corrective heart surgery. Gene usage (both V and J) appeared biased in thymic and blood repertoires. Related studies noted strongly shared thymic repertoires across unrelated people.

Material: thymocytes. The chain links TRBV12-5 to TRBJ1-5, with TRBD1 matching over 7 bases. The clonotype originates from a boy under three years old with a congenital heart defect. DNA for the CDR3: TGTGCTAGTGGCCTGGGACAGCCGAATCAGCCCCAGCATTTT. Amino acids: CASGLGQPNQPQHF.